This T cell receptor beta chain was recorded in a study of T cells in Graves' hyperthyroidism and ophthalmopathy. Patients with uncontrolled infections, other autoimmune diseases, pregnancy or lactation were excluded. RNA transcripts were the template for amplifying TCR beta CDR3 regions. The HTBI primer set served for first-round RT-PCR of the TCR CDR3. TCRdb processed the multiplex PCR reads anew with MiXCR; each CDR3 protein has one entry. The sample has under 650,000 distinct CDR3 sequences; around 15% are singletons. General observations from the study: Most thyroid clonotypes expanded above 0.001 appeared in blood too.

The table lists this clonotype with a few counts. The antigen is unknown. This receptor was taken from a woman younger than 45 with Graves' hyperthyroidism. Sequencing input: blood.

CDR3 nucleotides: TGCAGTGCTAGGGGCGGTACTAGCAGGGAGACCCAGTACTTC. Protein sequence: CSARGGTSRETQYF. The V and J genes are TRBV20-1 and TRBJ2-5; D is perhaps TRBD2 (6 bases). V lost 3 bases, J lost 5 bases, and 16 bases lay in between. Germline loops: CDR1 DFQATT, CDR2 SNEGSKA (reference sequence). The CDR3 runs to 14 residues.